The 25 T cell receptor beta chains reported below all come from one sample, sequenced in a study of T cells after yellow fever vaccination. TCRdb re-derived calls from the 5' RACE reads in MiXCR, one entry per CDR3 protein. The sample contains about 320,000 distinct CDR3 sequences, about 10% of which appear only once. This specimen was CD4+ T cells sorted from PBMCs, taken 45 days after the yellow fever booster vaccination. The receptors originated from a man aged 18 to 30 who received the YFV17D yellow fever vaccine.

This clonotype appeared a few times. The rearrangement uses TRBV2 and TRBJ2-7, with 7 bases aligning to TRBD1. The CDR3 has 15 residues. V trimming: 6 bases; J trimming: 3 bases; junction bases outside the gene matches: 11. Germline-derived CDR1 and CDR2 are SNHLY and FYNNEI. This chain's CDR3 is CASRDRRFLRYEQYF. DNA for the CDR3: TGTGCCAGCAGGGACAGGAGATTTTTGCGCTACGAGCAGTACTTC.

The chain employs TRBV9 and TRBJ2-1; possible D gene TRBD2, 5 bases. V was clipped by 3 bases and J by 8 bases, with 21 bases between them. CDR1 and CDR2 (germline): SGDLS, YYNGEE. The CDR3 loop spans 16 amino acids. The CDR3 sequence is CASSAPGGGYNYEQFF. For the CDR3, the DNA is TGTGCCAGCAGCGCCCCGGGTGGCGGGTATAACTATGAGCAGTTCTTC.

This chain connects TRBV29-1 to TRBJ1-3; D gene unclear. Deletions cut 7 bases from V and 3 bases from J, with 10 bases between. The CDR3 has 12 amino acids. Germline values: CDR1 SQVTM, CDR2 ANQGSEA. For the CDR3, the DNA is TGCAGCGCGACGGTTTTTGGAAACACCATATATTTT. It encodes CSATVFGNTIYF.

The chain couples TRBV7-2 to TRBJ2-7, with 10 nucleotides matching TRBD1. The CDR3 contains 16 residues. J gave up 7 bases and V 3 bases, and 12 bases lay outside the gene matches. The germline gives CDR1 SGHTA, CDR2 FQGNSA. The CDR3 here is CASSFAKGQGSGEQYF. CDR3 DNA sequence: TGTGCCAGCAGCTTCGCGAAGGGACAGGGGTCTGGAGAGCAGTACTTC.

This clonotype was seen a few times. CDR3: CAISLAGGTDTQYF. For the CDR3, the DNA is TGTGCCATCAGTCTAGCGGGGGGGACAGATACGCAGTATTTT. This chain uses TRBV10-3 with TRBJ2-3; 12 bases are a match to TRBD2. V lost 5 bases, J lost 3 bases, and 0 bases stayed unmatched. This CDR3 comprises 14 residues. Germline CDR1 reads ENHRY; CDR2 reads SYGVKD.

This clonotype has just a few counts. The chain uses TRBV5-1 and TRBJ2-5; 12 positions agree with TRBD2. The trim removed 5 bases at V and 5 bases at J, leaving 4 bases unmatched. The CDR3 has 14 residues. The germline V gene has CDR1 SGHRS and CDR2 YFSETQ. The CDR3 DNA reads TGCGCCAGCAGTGGACTAGCGGGGACGGAGACCCAGTACTTC. Its translation: CASSGLAGTETQYF.

The gene calls are TRBV18 and TRBJ2-2; the match to TRBD1 covers 8 bases. V gave up 2 bases and J gave up 0 bases; unmatched junction bases: 2. The CDR3 consists of 16 residues. The germline V gene has CDR1 KGHSH and CDR2 LQKENI. CDR3 in amino acids: CASSPRQGPNTGELFF. CDR3 sequence (DNA): TGTGCCAGCTCACCAAGACAGGGGCCGAACACCGGGGAGCTGTTTTTT.

This sequence joins TRBV18 and TRBJ1-1; D unresolved. Between the trimmed V and J ends, which lost 3 bases and 6 bases, there was a span of 14 bases. Germline values: CDR1 KGHSH, CDR2 LQKENI. This CDR3 is built from 14 residues. The CDR3 loop is CASSPTPGAAEAFF. The CDR3 DNA is TGTGCCAGCTCACCCACCCCGGGAGCGGCTGAAGCTTTCTTT.

The J gene is TRBJ1-1, the V gene TRBV6-5; 7 bases align to TRBD1. Germline CDR1 and CDR2: MNHEY and SVGAGI. The CDR3 runs 15 residues. J gave up 4 bases and V 0 bases, and 5 bases lay outside the gene matches. The CDR3 bases are TGTGCCAGCAGTTACTCTAACAGGGGTCGCACTGAAGCTTTCTTT. Residues: CASSYSNRGRTEAFF.

The chain links TRBV12-3 or TRBV12-4 to TRBJ2-1, with 10 bases that match TRBD2. The V gene end was trimmed by 3 bases and the J gene end by 9 bases; junction bases not matched to a gene: 8. The CDR3 runs 15 residues. For the CDR3, the DNA is TGTGCCAGCAGTTTTTGGCTAGCGGGGGCAAGTGAGCAGTTCTTC. Translated: CASSFWLAGASEQFF.

This clonotype was detected a few times. The chain recombines TRBV12-3 or TRBV12-4 with TRBJ1-1; 7 nucleotides line up with TRBD1. Losses at the gene ends were 7 bases for V and 1 base for J; bases not matched to a gene: 6. This CDR3 has 14 amino acids. CDR3 coding DNA: TGTGCCAGCAATTCCCGACAGGGGAACACTGAAGCTTTCTTT. Translated, it gives CASNSRQGNTEAFF.

There are many counts of this clonotype. The chain uses TRBV7-8 and TRBJ2-7; 13 nucleotides agree with TRBD2. With 4 bases clipped from V and 3 bases from J, the junction kept 9 bases outside the gene matches. This CDR3 has 17 amino acids. Germline V gene sequence: CDR1 SGHVS, CDR2 FQNEAQ. The CDR3 region has the DNA TGTGCCAGCAGCTGGACTAGCGGGGGCCTAAACGTCTACGAGCAGTACGTC. Translated, it gives CASSWTSGGLNVYEQYV.

This rearrangement joins TRBV7-8 to TRBJ1-2; 10 bases fit TRBD1. The V gene end was trimmed by 1 base and the J gene end by 2 bases; junction bases not matched to a gene: 4. CDR3 length: 16 amino acids. CDR1 is SGHVS, CDR2 FQNEAQ, per germline. CDR3 sequence: CASSLEGQGWNYGYTF. The CDR3 DNA is TGTGCCAGCAGCTTAGAGGGACAGGGGTGGAACTATGGCTACACCTTC.

This clonotype appeared many times. The chain employs TRBV5-1 and TRBJ2-1; D is undetermined. CDR1 is SGHRS and CDR2 is YFSETQ in the germline V gene. Trimming took off 3 bases at V and 9 bases at J, with 10 bases between the two ends. The CDR3 spans 12 residues. The CDR3 DNA sequence: TGCGCCAGCAGCTCCGACGGTTTTGAGCAGTTCTTC. It translates to CASSSDGFEQFF.

The V and J genes are TRBV20-1 and TRBJ2-5; 7 bases agree with TRBD2. V was clipped by 7 bases and J by 2 bases; unmatched bases: 4. The CDR3 sequence is 12 residues long. Germline V gene sequence: CDR1 DFQATT, CDR2 SNEGSKA (reference sequence). The DNA for the CDR3 is TGCAGTGGGAGCGGGGAACAAGAGACCCAGTACTTC. Translation: CSGSGEQETQYF.

The chain uses TRBV20-1 and TRBJ1-2, with D unresolved. Germline CDR1 reads DFQATT; CDR2 reads SNEGSKA (reference sequence). The CDR3 has 13 residues. Trimming stripped 0 bases from V and 2 bases from J, with 7 bases between. The DNA of the CDR3 is TGCAGTGCTAGAGATCGGAACAACTATGGCTACACCTTC. It translates to CSARDRNNYGYTF.

The chain joins TRBV24-1 to TRBJ1-3; TRBD1 agrees at 8 bases. The CDR3 has 16 residues. The V and J ends lost 5 bases and 4 bases, in that order; junction bases with no gene match: 9. Germline V gene sequence: CDR1 KGHDR, CDR2 SFDVKD. The CDR3 DNA reads TGTGCCACCAGTGTCTCTGACAGGGGCAAGGGAAACACCATATATTTT. It is translated as CATSVSDRGKGNTIYF.

This clonotype turned up a few times. V is TRBV12-3 or TRBV12-4 and J is TRBJ1-1; D uncertain. Trimming shortened V by 7 bases and J by 5 bases, and 11 bases separated the two germline ends. This CDR3 has 12 residues. CDR3 nucleotides: TGTGCCAGCAACGCATTTCTAACTGAAGCTTTCTTT. The encoded protein is CASNAFLTEAFF.

J is TRBJ1-1 and V is TRBV2; no clear D. CDR1 is SNHLY, CDR2 FYNNEI, per germline. V lost 11 bases and J 0 bases, leaving 22 bases between the germline ends. The CDR3 runs 16 residues. The CDR3 sequence is CAGERRAFGMNTEAFF. The CDR3 DNA is TGTGCCGGCGAGCGAAGGGCGTTTGGAATGAACACTGAAGCTTTCTTT.

A few counts support this clonotype. The CDR3 sequence: CASGQDRLYEQYF. The DNA for the CDR3 is TGTGCCAGCGGCCAGGACAGGTTGTACGAGCAGTACTTC. The gene calls are TRBV11-2 and TRBJ2-7; 7 positions agree with TRBD1. The CDR3 length is 13 residues. Per germline, CDR1 SGHAT and CDR2 FQNNGV. V was pared by 8 bases and J by 4 bases, with 8 bases of the junction left unmatched.

There are many counts of this clonotype. The V and J genes are TRBV4-2 and TRBJ1-4; D gene uncertain. V lost 7 bases to trimming and J lost 8 bases, with 14 bases between them. Germline loops: CDR1 LGHNA, CDR2 YNFKEQ. This CDR3 is built from 13 residues. The CDR3 region is CASTARLREKLFF. The DNA of the CDR3 is TGTGCCAGCACCGCACGTTTACGGGAAAAACTGTTTTTT.

This clonotype was recorded at least ten times. The CDR3 here is CATSDGGGETWEQFF. In nucleotides, the CDR3 is TGTGCCACCAGTGATGGAGGGGGCGAGACTTGGGAGCAGTTCTTC. The V and J genes are TRBV24-1 and TRBJ2-1; possible D gene TRBD1, 7 bases. V was cut by 3 bases and J by 10 bases, with 18 bases left in between. Germline CDR1 is KGHDR and CDR2 is SFDVKD. This CDR3 is built from 15 residues.

This clonotype was detected only a few times. The rearrangement uses TRBV20-1 and TRBJ1-5; maybe TRBD1 (5 bases). CDR3 length: 14 amino acids. Per the germline V gene, CDR1 is DFQATT and CDR2 is SNEGSKA (reference sequence). V was clipped by 3 bases and J by 0 bases, with 9 bases between them. The CDR3 loop reads CSARRGDSNQPQHF. DNA for the CDR3: TGCAGTGCTAGGCGAGGGGATAGCAATCAGCCCCAGCATTTT.

V usage is TRBV6-1 and J usage is TRBJ1-3, with D tentatively TRBD1 (5 bases). This CDR3 is 15 amino acids long. Germline V gene lookup returns CDR1 MNHNS and CDR2 SASEGT. Trimming cost V 6 bases and J 0 bases, with 12 bases left between them. CDR3 sequence reads: CASRARDGSGNTIYF. The DNA of the CDR3 is TGTGCCAGCAGAGCAAGGGACGGCTCTGGAAACACCATATATTTT.

A word on this clonotype: The junction differs from germline at one of its ends, possibly a read error. V usage is TRBV2 and J usage is TRBJ1-5; tentatively, D is TRBD1 (6 bases). This CDR3 has 13 residues. Germline CDR1 and CDR2: SNHLY and FYNNEI. The CDR3 is CASSPTGYQPHHF. The CDR3 DNA follows: TGTGCCAGCAGTCCGACAGGATATCAGCCCCATCATTTT.